These T cell receptor beta chains were read from a single sample in a study of blood T cell repertoires in COVID-19. Only in-frame clones appear in the TCRdb table, and some are missing; sequencing was by immunoSEQ multiplex PCR. This table has tens of thousands of clones, roughly 78% appearing once. Sequencing was done on a sample of peripheral blood. These TCRs come from a woman in her seventies with acute or convalescent COVID-19. CDR3s leave out the opening cysteine and the closing phenylalanine or tryptophan.

len,j_gene,v_gene,CDR3aa
13,TRBJ1-2,TRBV9,ASKQEPAIGHGYT
13,TRBJ2-3,TRBV24-1,ATSDRITLENTQY
12,TRBJ1-4,TRBV2,ASSDNNRNEKLF
12,TRBJ1-1,TRBV27,ASSLGGVETEAF
14,TRBJ1-2,TRBV6-2/TRBV6-3,ASSEQTQGGLYGYT
14,TRBJ1-5,TRBV14,ASSQDYDRGNQPQH
12,TRBJ2-7,TRBV27,ASSSTFGAYEQY
15,TRBJ1-2,TRBV7-3,ASSLTGPGQGEDGYT
14,TRBJ2-1,TRBV14,ASSSRTGGPYNEQF
12,TRBJ1-4,TRBV27,ASRGNRGGEKLF
14,TRBJ2-1,TRBV5-1,ASSLEASGPYNEQF
13,TRBJ1-1,TRBV6-5,ASSYYAGGNTEAF
12,TRBJ1-1,TRBV5-4,ASSFGQLNTEAF
12,TRBJ1-1,TRBV13,ASSTGSQGTEAF
10,TRBJ1-1,TRBV19,ASSVRTAEAF
13,TRBJ2-7,TRBV19,ASSPSGTAAYEQY
16,TRBJ2-1,TRBV19,ASSIYFSAIGTYNEQF
13,TRBJ1-2,TRBV25-1,ASSAPYGGAGGYT
12,TRBJ1-1,TRBV5-8,ASSLRTGNTEAF
12,TRBJ1-2,TRBV11-1,ASSSDRGDYGYT
14,TRBJ2-3,TRBV9,ASSATQGRSTDTQY
13,TRBJ1-2,TRBV19,ASSRESTGNYGYT
11,TRBJ1-1,TRBV12-3/TRBV12-4,ASSLGRNTEAF
10,TRBJ1-2,TRBV29-1,SVATGSYGYT
15,TRBJ2-3,TRBV9,ASRPTSGGEGTDTQY
12,TRBJ1-2,TRBV11-3,ASSLQGQNYGYT
13,TRBJ1-5,TRBV18,ASSRNRDSNQPQH
14,TRBJ1-1,TRBV6-6,ASSYWGPQGRTEAF
12,TRBJ2-5,TRBV5-6,ASSQGQHGETQY
14,TRBJ2-7,TRBV5-8,ASSSIHRVEIYEQY
14,TRBJ2-7,TRBV9,ASSVSGDPSSYEQY
14,TRBJ1-3,TRBV13,ASSLGRDSSGNTIY
12,TRBJ1-2,TRBV7-2,ASSRGDRAYGYT
12,TRBJ2-7,TRBV9,ASSREGRSYEQY
16,TRBJ2-5,TRBV4-1,ASSQVAPSGGPGETQY
11,TRBJ2-1,TRBV5-5,ASSFWRGNEQF
14,TRBJ2-5,TRBV6-2/TRBV6-3,ASSFAGVPYQETQY
16,TRBJ1-2,TRBV27,ASSSEGGAFGSHYGYT
15,TRBJ2-5,TRBV7-9,ASSRGTSGVNQETQY
12,TRBJ2-1,TRBV2,ASREAGGLNEQF
11,TRBJ2-7,TRBV13,ASTKPGSTEQY
11,TRBJ1-5,TRBV18,ASSGGYNQPQH
10,TRBJ1-2,TRBV5-4,ASSFGLGGYT
10,TRBJ2-5,TRBV11-3,ASVPFGETQY